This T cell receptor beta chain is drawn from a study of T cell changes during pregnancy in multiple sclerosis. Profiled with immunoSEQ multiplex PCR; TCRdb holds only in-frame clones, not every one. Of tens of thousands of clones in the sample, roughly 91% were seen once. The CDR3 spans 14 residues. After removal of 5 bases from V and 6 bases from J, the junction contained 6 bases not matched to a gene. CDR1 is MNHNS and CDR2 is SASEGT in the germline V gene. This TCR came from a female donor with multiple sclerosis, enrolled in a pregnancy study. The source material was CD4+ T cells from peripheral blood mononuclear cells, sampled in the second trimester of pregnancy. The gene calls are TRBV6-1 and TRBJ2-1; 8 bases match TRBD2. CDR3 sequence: CASSRTSLANEQFF. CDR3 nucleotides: TGTGCCAGCAGTCGGACTAGCCTAGCCAATGAGCAGTTCTTC.